This entry features one T cell receptor (beta chain) sequence. Per germline, CDR1 LGHNA and CDR2 YNFKEQ. V lost 0 bases and J lost 0, with 8 bases in between. This CDR3 is built from 15 residues. The data belong to a study of blood T cell repertoires in COVID-19. Across the study: Samples of COVID-19 (acute and convalescent) were obtained from the United States, Italy and Spain.

Clones were sequenced by immunoSEQ multiplex PCR, and TCRdb holds only the in-frame ones, with some missing. The table lists about 260,000 clones, around 87% of them singletons, with roughly 4.9% in the top ten. Sequenced input: peripheral blood. The chain is built from TRBV4-2 and TRBJ1-2, with D unresolved. The clonotype comes from a woman between 55 and 75 years old with COVID-19, enrolled during active disease. As DNA, the CDR3 is TGTGCCAGCAGCCAAGAGGGAGTAACTAACTATGGCTACACCTTC. Translation gives CASSQEGVTNYGYTF.